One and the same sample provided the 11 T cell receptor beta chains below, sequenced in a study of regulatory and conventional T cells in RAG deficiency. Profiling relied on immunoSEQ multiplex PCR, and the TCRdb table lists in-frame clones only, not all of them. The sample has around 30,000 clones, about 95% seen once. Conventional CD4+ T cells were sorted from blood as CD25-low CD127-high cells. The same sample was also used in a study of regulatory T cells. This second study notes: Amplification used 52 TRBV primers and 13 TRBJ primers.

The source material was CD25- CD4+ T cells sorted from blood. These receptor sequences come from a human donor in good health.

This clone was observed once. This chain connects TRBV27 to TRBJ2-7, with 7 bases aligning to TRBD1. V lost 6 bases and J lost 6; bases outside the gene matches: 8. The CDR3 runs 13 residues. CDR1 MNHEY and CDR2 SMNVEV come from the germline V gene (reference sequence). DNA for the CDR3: TGTGCCAGCAGACCGACAGGGATTAGCGAGCAGTACTTC. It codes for CASRPTGISEQYF.

Here the CDR3 DNA reads TGTGCCAGCGGGACTAGCGGGGGCTACGAGCAGTACTTC. Amino acids: CASGTSGGYEQYF. This chain joins TRBV4-2 and TRBJ2-7; 14 nucleotides line up with TRBD2. The V segment lost 8 bases and the J segment 3 bases; nucleotides outside the gene matches: 0. The length of the CDR3 is 13 residues. Germline V gives CDR1 LGHNA, CDR2 YNFKEQ.

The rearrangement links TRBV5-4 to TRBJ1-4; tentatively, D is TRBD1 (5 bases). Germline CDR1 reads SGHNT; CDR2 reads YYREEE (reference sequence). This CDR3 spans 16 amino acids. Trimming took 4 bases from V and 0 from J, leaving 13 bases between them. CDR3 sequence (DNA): TGTGCCAGCAGCGTGACAGAGCTGCCAACTAATGAAAAACTGTTTTTT. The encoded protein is CASSVTELPTNEKLFF.

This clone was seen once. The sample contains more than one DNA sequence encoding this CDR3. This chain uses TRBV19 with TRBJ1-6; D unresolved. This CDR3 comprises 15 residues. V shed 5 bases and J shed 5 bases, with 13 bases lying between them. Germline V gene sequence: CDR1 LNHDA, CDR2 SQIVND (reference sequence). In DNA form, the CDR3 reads TGTGCCAGTAGTGCCTCCGGGAGACATAATTCACCCCTCCACTTT. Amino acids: CASSASGRHNSPLHF.

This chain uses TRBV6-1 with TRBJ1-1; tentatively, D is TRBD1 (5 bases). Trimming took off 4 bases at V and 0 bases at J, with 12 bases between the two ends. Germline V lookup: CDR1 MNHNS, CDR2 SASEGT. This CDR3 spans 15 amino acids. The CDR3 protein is CASSGTLGLNTEAFF. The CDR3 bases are TGTGCCAGCAGTGGGACACTTGGTCTGAACACTGAAGCTTTCTTT.

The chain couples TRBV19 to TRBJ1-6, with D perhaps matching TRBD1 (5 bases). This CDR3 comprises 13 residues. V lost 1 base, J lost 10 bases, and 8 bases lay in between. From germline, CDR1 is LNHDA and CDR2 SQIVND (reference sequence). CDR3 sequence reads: CASSIGTNSPLHF. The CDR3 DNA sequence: TGTGCCAGTAGTATAGGGACAAACTCACCCCTCCACTTT.

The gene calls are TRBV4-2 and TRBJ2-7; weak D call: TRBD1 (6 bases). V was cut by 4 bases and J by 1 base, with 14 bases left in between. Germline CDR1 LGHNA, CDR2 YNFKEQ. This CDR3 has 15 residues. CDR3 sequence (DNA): TGTGCCAGCAGCCTCGGCGAGGGGGTATCCTACGAGCAGTACTTC. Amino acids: CASSLGEGVSYEQYF.

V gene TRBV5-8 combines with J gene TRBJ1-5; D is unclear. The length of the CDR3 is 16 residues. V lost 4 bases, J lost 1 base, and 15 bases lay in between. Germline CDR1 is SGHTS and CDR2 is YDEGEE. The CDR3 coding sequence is TGTGCCAGCAGCCCGGGCGGGGTAAGAAGCAATCAGCCCCAGCATTTT. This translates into CASSPGGVRSNQPQHF.

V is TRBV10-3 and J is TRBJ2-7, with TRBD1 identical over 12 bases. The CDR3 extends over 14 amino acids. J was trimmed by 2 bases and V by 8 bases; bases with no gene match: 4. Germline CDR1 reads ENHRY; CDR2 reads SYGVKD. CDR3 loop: CAIRGQGATYEQYF. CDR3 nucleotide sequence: TGTGCCATCCGGGGACAGGGGGCGACCTACGAGCAGTACTTC.

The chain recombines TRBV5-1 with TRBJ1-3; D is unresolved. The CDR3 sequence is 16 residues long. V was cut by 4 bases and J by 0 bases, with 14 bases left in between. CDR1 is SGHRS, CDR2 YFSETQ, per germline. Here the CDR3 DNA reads TGCGCCAGCAGCCTGACGACAATGTCCTCTGGAAACACCATATATTTT. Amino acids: CASSLTTMSSGNTIYF.

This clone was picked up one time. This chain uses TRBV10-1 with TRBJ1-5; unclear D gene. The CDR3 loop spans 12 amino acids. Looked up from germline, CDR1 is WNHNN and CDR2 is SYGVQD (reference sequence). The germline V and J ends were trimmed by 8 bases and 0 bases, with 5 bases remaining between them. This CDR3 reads CASGSSNQPQHF. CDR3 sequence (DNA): TGCGCCAGCGGCAGTAGCAATCAGCCCCAGCATTTT.